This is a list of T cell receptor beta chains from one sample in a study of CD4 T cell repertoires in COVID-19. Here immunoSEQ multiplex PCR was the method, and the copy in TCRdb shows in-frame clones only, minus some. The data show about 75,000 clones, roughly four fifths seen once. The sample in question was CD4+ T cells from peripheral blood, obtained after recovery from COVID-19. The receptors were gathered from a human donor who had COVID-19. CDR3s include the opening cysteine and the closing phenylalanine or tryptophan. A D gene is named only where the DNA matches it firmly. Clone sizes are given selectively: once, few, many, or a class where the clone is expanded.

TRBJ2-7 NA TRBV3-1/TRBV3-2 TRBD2 TGCGCCAGCAGCCAAGATCCTCCGGGAGGGCTGGCGTACGAGCAGTACTTC CASSQDPPGGLAYEQYF
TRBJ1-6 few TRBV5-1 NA TGCGCCAGCAGCTTGGACCCGGGGTCACCCCTCCACTTT CASSLDPGSPLHF
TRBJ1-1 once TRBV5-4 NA TGTGCCAGCAGCTCCATTCTTCAGGGAATGGGAGCTGAAGCTTTCTTT CASSSILQGMGAEAFF
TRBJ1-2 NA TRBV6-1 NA TGTGCCAGCAGTGATTGGGGCGGCTACACCTTC CASSDWGGYTF
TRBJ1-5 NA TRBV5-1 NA TGCGCCAGCAGCTTGGTGGGGGGCCAGCCCCAGCATTTT CASSLVGGQPQHF
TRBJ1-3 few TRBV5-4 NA TGTGCCAGCAGCCGGAGCGCCCGGGGGGTCTCTGGAAACACCATATATTTT CASSRSARGVSGNTIYF
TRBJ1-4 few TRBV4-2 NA TGTGCCAGCAGCCAAGATGGGTCTGAAAAACTGTTTTTT CASSQDGSEKLFF
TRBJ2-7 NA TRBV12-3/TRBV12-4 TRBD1 TGTGCCAGCAGCCTCTCAGGGGGCTACGAGCAGTACTTC CASSLSGGYEQYF
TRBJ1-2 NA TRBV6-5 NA TGTGCCAGCAGTTACGAGGGGTCTTCTCGAGGCTACACCTTC CASSYEGSSRGYTF
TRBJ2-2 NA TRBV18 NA TGTGCCAGCTCACGGAACACATTGAACACCGGGGAGCTGTTTTTT CASSRNTLNTGELFF
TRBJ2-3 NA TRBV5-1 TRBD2 TGCGCCAGCAGCGGGGTGCTAGCGGGAGGGCCGGAAGATACGCAGTATTTT CASSGVLAGGPEDTQYF
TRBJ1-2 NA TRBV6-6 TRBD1 TGTGCCAGCAGTCCACCGGGACAGGGGAGATATGGCTACACCTTC CASSPPGQGRYGYTF
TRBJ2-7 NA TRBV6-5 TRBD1 TGTGCCTGTGGAGACTCAGGGGGAAGGTCCTACGAGCAGTACTTC CACGDSGGRSYEQYF
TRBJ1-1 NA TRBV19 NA TGTGCCAGTAGTTCTGGGACACGGAACACTGAAGCTTTCTTT CASSSGTRNTEAFF
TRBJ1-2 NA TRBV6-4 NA TGTGCCAGCACCCCAGGGGCCGCGCTAGGATATGGCTACACCTTC CASTPGAALGYGYTF
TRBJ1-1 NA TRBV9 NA TGTGCCAGCAGCGTAGGAAGCGGCACTGAAGCTTTCTTT CASSVGSGTEAFF
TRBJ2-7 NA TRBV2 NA TGTGCCAGCAGTGGAAGCGCCCTACTCCCTCACTTC CASSGSALLPHF
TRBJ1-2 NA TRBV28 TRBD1 TGTGCCAGCAGTTCCCCGGGACAGGGAATGTTTGCCTATGGCTACACCTTC CASSSPGQGMFAYGYTF
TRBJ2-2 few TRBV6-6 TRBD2 TGTGCCAGCACCCCGGGAGGGACTTCCAAGGCCGGGGAGCTGTTTTTT CASTPGGTSKAGELFF
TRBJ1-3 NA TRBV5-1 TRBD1 TGCGCCAGCAGCTTGGGGGACAGGCACTCTGGAAACACCATATATTTT CASSLGDRHSGNTIYF
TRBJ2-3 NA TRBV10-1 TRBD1 TGCGCCAGCAGTGACCCGGGACAGGGGGCTAATACAGATACGCAGTATTTT CASSDPGQGANTDTQYF
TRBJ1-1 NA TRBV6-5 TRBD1 TGTGCCAGCAGACTAGAACAGGGGCTTACTGAAGCTTTCTTT CASRLEQGLTEAFF
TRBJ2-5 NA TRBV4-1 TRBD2 TGCGCCAGCAGCCAAGGGTCTAGCGGGGGGGCGAGGGAGACCCAGTACTTC CASSQGSSGGARETQYF
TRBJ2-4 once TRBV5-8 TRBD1 TGTGCCAGCAGCTCTGGGACAGGGGTTTATGACATTCAGTACTTC CASSSGTGVYDIQYF
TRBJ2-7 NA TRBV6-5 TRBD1 TGTGCCAGCTTGCGGACAGGGGGCTTCGAGCAGTACTTC CASLRTGGFEQYF
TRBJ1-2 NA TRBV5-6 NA TGTGCCAGCAGCTTCGGACGGACTTACGAGGATGGCTACACCTTC CASSFGRTYEDGYTF
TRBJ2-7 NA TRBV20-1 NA TGCAGTGTAGGAGATGTTTACGAGCAGTACTTC CSVGDVYEQYF
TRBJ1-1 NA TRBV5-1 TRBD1 TGCGCCAGCAGCGACGACAGGGGTGGTAGGAACACTGAAGCTTTCTTT CASSDDRGGRNTEAFF
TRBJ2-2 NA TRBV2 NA TGTGCCAGCAATTCTCGAGGGGAGCTGTTTTTT CASNSRGELFF